What follows is one T cell receptor (beta chain) and its context. The data were taken from a study of T-cell reconstitution after alpha-beta-depleted transplantation in children. The germline CDR1 and CDR2 sequences are MGHRA and YSYEKL. The CDR3 is 18 amino acids. Trimming pared 0 bases from V and 0 bases from J, leaving 16 bases between. Preparing the TCRbeta library involved the use of unique molecular identifiers. TCRdb processed the PCR reads anew with MiXCR; each CDR3 protein has one entry. The profile shows 250,000 or so distinct CDR3 sequences, 20% to 30% of them singletons. The sequencing used PBMCs, mostly from graft donor cells, collected 360 days after TCRalphabeta/CD19-depleted stem cell transplant. The chain joins TRBV4-1 to TRBJ2-3; weak D call: TRBD2 (6 bases). The receptor's source is a female patient under 10 years old who had a stem cell transplant for congenital amegakaryocytic thrombocytopenia, so the T cells may come from the graft donor. The CDR3 region is CASSQDGVGGRSTDTQYF. In nucleotides, the CDR3 is TGCGCCAGCAGCCAAGACGGCGTGGGGGGTCGGAGCACAGATACGCAGTATTTT.